A single sample gave rise to the 27 T cell receptor beta chains below, sequenced in a study of early T cells in non-severe SARS-CoV-2 infection. In TCRdb, the 5' RACE reads were re-called with MiXCR into one record per CDR3 protein. The sample holds 55,000 to 70,000 distinct CDR3 sequences, roughly 5.9% seen once. Sequencing was done on a sample of whole blood. These receptors were collected from an adult who was a healthcare worker with PCR-confirmed SARS-CoV-2 infection or an uninfected control (not recorded which).

At least ten counts were recorded for this clonotype. The chain combines TRBV11-2 with TRBJ2-1; 7 positions match TRBD1. From germline, CDR1 is SGHAT and CDR2 FQNNGV. V shed 5 bases, J shed 4 bases, and the junction held 11 bases outside the gene matches. The CDR3 extends over 16 amino acids. CDR3 DNA: TGTGCCAGCAGCCTACCAGACAGGGACCCTTACAATGAGCAGTTCTTC. Translating it yields CASSLPDRDPYNEQFF.

Concerning this clonotype itself: A much larger clone sits a single nucleotide away, making a read error possible. The J gene is TRBJ2-5, the V gene TRBV29-1; no clear D. In germline, CDR1 is SQVTM, CDR2 ANQGSEA. V shed 4 bases and J shed 9 bases, with 12 bases lying between them. There are 11 residues in the CDR3. CDR3 protein: CSVVTPAAQYF. Written as DNA, the CDR3 is TGCAGCGTTGTGACTCCTGCGGCCCAGTACTTC.

This clonotype came up a few times. The chain couples TRBV5-1 to TRBJ2-7; D may be TRBD1 (5 bases). Trimming pared 4 bases from V and 7 bases from J, leaving 15 bases between. In germline, CDR1 is SGHRS, CDR2 YFSETQ. The CDR3 extends over 13 amino acids. CDR3 nucleotide sequence: TGCGCCAGCAGCGAAGGGGCGGCTACGGAGCAGTACTTC. It translates to CASSEGAATEQYF.

This clonotype has ten or more counts. The chain uses TRBV5-5 and TRBJ2-1; tentatively, D is TRBD2 (6 bases). V was pared by 5 bases and J by 9 bases, with 15 bases between. The germline gives CDR1 SGHKS, CDR2 YYEKEE (reference sequence). The CDR3 is 13 residues long. In DNA, the CDR3 is TGTGCCAGCAGGTTGTGGGGGGAGGCTGAGCAGTTCTTC. This sequence encodes CASRLWGEAEQFF.

The sample holds many counts of this clonotype. V is TRBV4-1 and J is TRBJ2-1; 13 bases map to TRBD2. This CDR3 is 22 amino acids long. J lost 0 bases, V lost 0 bases, and 14 bases had no gene match. The germline gives CDR1 MGHRA, CDR2 YSYEKL. The CDR3 DNA reads as TGCGCCAGCAGCCAAGATACCCTTTGGACTAGCGGGAGTGAATACTCCTACAATGAGCAGTTCTTC. Translating gives CASSQDTLWTSGSEYSYNEQFF.

This clonotype has ten or more counts. This chain joins TRBV20-1 and TRBJ2-1, with TRBD2 matching over 10 bases. J gave up 8 bases and V 2 bases, and 9 bases lay outside the gene matches. Germline V gene lookup returns CDR1 DFQATT and CDR2 SNEGSKA (reference sequence). The CDR3 spans 15 residues. The CDR3 protein is CSARQAGGLRDEQFF. As DNA, the CDR3 is TGCAGTGCTAGACAAGCGGGGGGGCTGCGGGATGAGCAGTTCTTC.

This clonotype turned up a few times. This chain uses TRBV11-2 with TRBJ2-2, with unresolved D. The CDR3 is 13 residues long. The germline V and J ends were trimmed by 5 bases and 5 bases, with 9 bases remaining between them. Germline CDR1 reads SGHAT; CDR2 reads FQNNGV. The CDR3 loop reads CASSLTPTGELFF. In nucleotides, the CDR3 is TGTGCCAGCAGCCTAACGCCTACCGGGGAGCTGTTTTTT.

There are many counts of this clonotype. The genes are TRBV20-1 and TRBJ2-1; 7 nucleotides agree with TRBD2. Germline loops: CDR1 DFQATT, CDR2 SNEGSKA (reference sequence). The junction had 11 bases not matched to a gene; V was cut back by 3 bases and J by 6 bases. There are 15 residues in the CDR3. CDR3: CSARGSGTITNEQFF. DNA of the CDR3: TGCAGTGCTAGGGGATCCGGGACTATTACCAATGAGCAGTTCTTC.

This clonotype has a count of ten or more. The V call is TRBV7-2, the J call TRBJ2-3; no reliable D call. The CDR3 runs 12 residues. Per germline, CDR1 SGHTA and CDR2 FQGNSA. V dropped 2 bases and J dropped 4 bases, with 4 bases sitting between them. The CDR3, as DNA: TGTGCCAGCAGCTTATCCCCAGATACGCAGTATTTT. This codes for CASSLSPDTQYF. Variable domain in full (rest from reference TRBV7-2 and TRBJ2-3): GAGVSQSPSNKVTEKGKDVELRCDPISGHTALYWYRQSLGQGLEFLIYFQGNSAPDKSGLPSDRFSAERTGGSVSTLTIQRTQQEDSAVYLCASSLSPDTQYFGPGTRLTVL.

At least ten counts were recorded for this clonotype. This sequence joins TRBV6-1 and TRBJ2-7, with D possibly being TRBD2 (6 bases). The V end was cut by 5 bases, the J end by 5 bases, with 22 bases between. The germline V gene has CDR1 MNHNS and CDR2 SASEGT. There are 16 residues in the CDR3. CDR3 region: CASSHHAGQGSDEQYF. The CDR3 bases are TGTGCCAGCAGTCACCACGCGGGGCAGGGCTCGGACGAGCAGTACTTC.

This clonotype has at least ten counts. The chain uses TRBV20-1 and TRBJ2-4; 9 nucleotides agree with TRBD1. V was pared by 2 bases and J by 7 bases, with 9 bases of the junction left unmatched. Germline lookup yields CDR1 DFQATT and CDR2 SNEGSKA (reference sequence). The CDR3 has 15 residues. CDR3 DNA: TGCAGTGCTAGACCGCCCGGGACAGGGCGTAACATTCAGTACTTC. This encodes CSARPPGTGRNIQYF.

This clonotype has more than one count but fewer than ten. The rearrangement joins TRBV7-9 to TRBJ2-7; D is unresolved. The germline V and J ends were trimmed by 5 bases and 0 bases, with 8 bases remaining between them. This CDR3 region has 13 residues. Germline assignment: CDR1 SEHNR and CDR2 FQNEAQ (reference sequence). Here the CDR3 DNA reads TGTGCCAGCAGCCACGACGGCTCCTACGAGCAGTACTTC. Translated: CASSHDGSYEQYF.

This clonotype was observed many times. The chain has TRBV5-1 and TRBJ2-1, with D perhaps given as TRBD1 or TRBD2 (6 bases each). V lost 3 bases and J lost 7, with 11 bases in between. This CDR3 spans 13 amino acids. From germline, CDR1 is SGHRS and CDR2 YFSETQ. The CDR3 loop reads CASSSQGGNEQFF. The CDR3 nucleotides read TGCGCCAGCAGCTCACAGGGAGGTAATGAGCAGTTCTTC.

This clonotype has ten or more counts. This chain uses TRBV6-5 with TRBJ1-2, with no clear D. The germline CDR1 and CDR2 sequences are MNHEY and SVGAGI. The CDR3 covers 11 residues. The V end lost 6 bases, the J end lost 12 bases, and 14 bases lay between the germline ends. CDR3 in amino acids: CASRSTHGHTF. CDR3 coding DNA: TGTGCCAGCAGGTCCACGCACGGCCACACCTTC.

This clonotype has ten or more counts. The CDR3 coding sequence is TGCGCCAGCAGCCGCTCCTGGACAGGGGCCTACGAGCAGTACTTC. It codes for CASSRSWTGAYEQYF. The chain joins TRBV4-1 to TRBJ2-7; 9 nucleotides line up with TRBD1. V lost 4 bases, J lost 2 bases, and 6 bases stayed unmatched. The CDR3 is 15 residues long. From germline, CDR1 is MGHRA and CDR2 YSYEKL.

This clonotype was seen at least ten times. The rearrangement uses TRBV20-1 and TRBJ2-1, with D possibly called TRBD1 or TRBD2 (5 bases each). The germline V gene has CDR1 DFQATT and CDR2 SNEGSKA (reference sequence). V lost 6 bases and J 8 bases, leaving 20 bases between the germline ends. CDR3 size: 14 residues. The CDR3, as DNA: TGCAGTGCCCCACTGGCCGCCCGGGACGATGAGCAGTTCTTC. Its protein is CSAPLAARDDEQFF.

The chain uses TRBV20-1 and TRBJ2-7, with D perhaps matching TRBD1 or TRBD2 (5 bases each). Germline assignment: CDR1 DFQATT and CDR2 SNEGSKA (reference sequence). V dropped 4 bases and J dropped 5 bases, with 12 bases sitting between them. The CDR3 loop spans 12 amino acids. The CDR3 DNA is TGCAGTGCTATAGGGGCCGGGAACGAGCAGTACTTC. Its translation is CSAIGAGNEQYF.

The gene calls are TRBV20-1 and TRBJ1-4; D is perhaps TRBD1 (5 bases). Trimming removed 1 base at V and 8 bases at J, with 11 bases between. CDR1 is DFQATT, CDR2 SNEGSKA, per germline (reference sequence). The CDR3 loop spans 13 amino acids. This chain's CDR3 is CSARGGGDEKLFF. CDR3 bases: TGCAGTGCTAGAGGTGGTGGGGACGAAAAACTGTTTTTT.

This clonotype was seen more than once but under ten times. The genes are TRBV6-1 and TRBJ1-4, with D possibly being TRBD1 (5 bases). Trimming took off 2 bases at V and 15 bases at J, with 19 bases between the two ends. The germline V gene encodes CDR1 MNHNS and CDR2 SASEGT. The CDR3 has 14 residues. The DNA for the CDR3 is TGTGCCAGCAGTGAAAAGCCGGGGGTCCGTAGATTGTTTTTT. It codes for CASSEKPGVRRLFF.

This clonotype was detected a few times. The chain links TRBV20-1 to TRBJ1-2; D gene uncertain. V lost 5 bases and J 0 bases, leaving 16 bases between the germline ends. The CDR3 spans 15 residues. Germline CDR1 and CDR2: DFQATT and SNEGSKA (reference sequence). The CDR3 DNA is TGCAGTGCTCCGCCGGCCGGGCGAGCTAACTATGGCTACACCTTC. Its protein product is CSAPPAGRANYGYTF.

There are many counts of this clonotype. The chain carries TRBV11-3 and TRBJ2-5; 7 bases align to TRBD2. The germline V gene encodes CDR1 SGHNT and CDR2 YENEEA. After removal of 0 bases from V and 5 bases from J, the junction contained 6 bases not matched to a gene. The CDR3 covers 15 residues. CDR3 sequence: CASSLDGASGETQYF. CDR3 bases: TGTGCCAGCAGCTTAGATGGGGCTAGCGGCGAGACCCAGTACTTC.

This clonotype was observed at least ten times. The chain carries TRBV12-3 or TRBV12-4 and TRBJ2-7, with TRBD1 matching 9 bases. The trim removed 0 bases at V and 4 bases at J, leaving 4 bases unmatched. The CDR3 consists of 15 residues. CDR3 DNA sequence: TGTGCCAGCAGTTTAGCGACAGGGGGTCCGTACGAGCAGTACTTC. It is translated as CASSLATGGPYEQYF.

This clonotype was observed at least ten times. The V and J genes are TRBV12-3 or TRBV12-4 and TRBJ1-2; 10 bases fit TRBD1. The CDR3 contains 15 residues. Germline trimming cut 7 bases from V and 2 bases from J; bases unmatched to any gene: 7. CDR3 nucleotides: TGTGCCAGCACCTTTGGGACAGGGGACAACTATGGCTACACCTTC. It is translated as CASTFGTGDNYGYTF.

This clonotype came up many times. This CDR3 is CASSPTFTNYGYTF. The CDR3 nucleotides are TGTGCCAGCAGTCCAACGTTCACGAACTATGGCTACACCTTC. This sequence joins TRBV6-5 and TRBJ1-2; D uncertain. V was shortened by 5 bases and J by 2 bases, with 12 bases between the two germline ends. Germline CDR1 reads MNHEY; CDR2 reads SVGAGI. The CDR3 covers 14 residues.

In this sample, this clonotype turned up many times. The chain is built from TRBV7-8 and TRBJ2-2, with no clear D. Germline V lookup: CDR1 SGHVS, CDR2 FQNEAQ. This CDR3 has 14 residues. Trimming took off 5 bases at V and 7 bases at J, with 14 bases between the two ends. CDR3 nucleotide sequence: TGTGCCAGCAGCCCCCCGAGAGCAGGCGGGGAGCTGTTTTTT. The encoded protein is CASSPPRAGGELFF.

This clonotype occurred many times. The gene calls are TRBV20-1 and TRBJ2-5; 8 nucleotides match TRBD1. The ends lost 6 bases at V and 1 base at J; junction bases unmatched: 4. The CDR3 length is 13 residues. The germline V gene encodes CDR1 DFQATT and CDR2 SNEGSKA (reference sequence). The CDR3 protein is CSAAGQGQETQYF. CDR3 DNA sequence: TGCAGTGCAGCTGGACAGGGCCAAGAGACCCAGTACTTC.

The sample holds many counts of this clonotype. J is TRBJ2-1 and V is TRBV19, with no clear D. V lost 4 bases, J lost 4 bases, and 14 bases lay in between. The CDR3 has 15 amino acids. Looked up from germline, CDR1 is LNHDA and CDR2 is SQIVND (reference sequence). As DNA, the CDR3 is TGTGCCAGTAGTACGATTAGCTATACATACAATGAGCAGTTCTTC. Residues: CASSTISYTYNEQFF.